Listed below are T cell receptor beta chains from one sample, sequenced in a study of shared T cell receptors in the human thymus. Produced via immunoSEQ multiplex PCR; TCRdb's table is partial and in-frame only. This table has over 650,000 clones, around 87% appearing once. These data were also filed under a second study, of human thymus T cells.

Input material: thymocytes. These receptor sequences come from a boy under two years old with a congenital heart defect. CDR3s include the opening cysteine and the closing phenylalanine or tryptophan. A D gene is named only where the DNA matches it firmly. Size values are once, few and many counts, or a class for expanded clones, and some rows have none.

CDR3	DNA	D	size	V	J
CAISAFVAGMGNEQFF	TGTGCCATCAGTGCCTTCGTAGCGGGGATGGGCAATGAGCAGTTCTTC	TRBD2	once	TRBV10-3	TRBJ2-1
CASSPRPSGYGYTF	TGTGCCAGCAGTCCTCGACCCTCCGGGTATGGCTACACCTTC	NA	NA	TRBV28	TRBJ1-2
CASSSSSEEDYEQYF	TGTGCCAGCAGTTCCTCTAGCGAGGAAGACTACGAGCAGTACTTC	NA	NA	TRBV27	TRBJ2-7
CASRGGQGRIKGNTEAFF	TGTGCCAGCAGGGGGGGACAGGGGAGAATAAAAGGGAACACTGAAGCTTTCTTT	TRBD1	NA	TRBV27	TRBJ1-1
CASSLLQGHEKLFF	TGTGCCAGCAGCTTGTTACAGGGTCATGAAAAACTGTTTTTT	NA	NA	TRBV5-8	TRBJ1-4
CASSPARGREPQHF	TGTGCCAGCAGTCCAGCGAGGGGGCGGGAGCCCCAGCATTTT	TRBD1	NA	TRBV6-5	TRBJ1-5
CAISRGLGTGNYGYTF	TGTGCCATCAGTCGCGGACTCGGGACAGGGAACTATGGCTACACCTTC	TRBD1	NA	TRBV10-3	TRBJ1-2
CASSLEGRASSYNEQFF	TGCGCCAGCAGCTTAGAGGGGAGGGCTAGCTCCTACAATGAGCAGTTCTTC	TRBD2	NA	TRBV5-1	TRBJ2-1
CASGSGTEPLFSYEQYF	TGTGCTAGTGGCTCCGGGACAGAGCCCCTTTTTAGCTACGAGCAGTACTTC	TRBD1	few	TRBV12-5	TRBJ2-7
CASSSNLRVSAYEQYF	TGTGCCAGCAGTTCAAACCTCAGGGTGAGCGCCTACGAGCAGTACTTC	NA	NA	TRBV28	TRBJ2-7
CASSSMHRGPTEAFF	TGTGCCAGCAGCTCCATGCACAGGGGCCCCACTGAAGCTTTCTTT	TRBD1	NA	TRBV5-6	TRBJ1-1
CAWSALGGGYTF	TGTGCCTGGAGTGCTTTGGGGGGTGGCTACACCTTC	NA	NA	TRBV30	TRBJ1-2
CASSSQGDTQYF	TGTGCCAGCAGTTCCCAGGGAGATACGCAGTATTTT	NA	NA	TRBV6-5	TRBJ2-3
CASSNLTSGKEFF	TGTGCCAGCTCAAACCTGACTAGCGGAAAGGAGTTCTTC	TRBD2	NA	TRBV18	TRBJ2-1
CSAFNGLGYSEQFF	TGCAGCGCATTTAACGGACTAGGCTACAGTGAGCAGTTCTTC	TRBD2	NA	TRBV29-1	TRBJ2-1
CASSKAQSAEQFF	TGTGCCAGCAGCAAAGCGCAGAGCGCAGAGCAGTTCTTC	NA	once	TRBV21-1	TRBJ2-1
CASRQTANPTGELFF	TGTGCCAGCAGACAGACAGCCAACCCCACCGGGGAGCTGTTTTTT	NA	once	TRBV28	TRBJ2-2
CASRIKGGAGNTIYF	TGTGCCAGCAGAATAAAGGGCGGGGCTGGAAACACCATATATTTT	NA	few	TRBV27	TRBJ1-3
CSAKPLAGESEQYF	TGCAGCGCCAAACCACTAGCGGGAGAATCCGAGCAGTACTTC	TRBD2	NA	TRBV29-1	TRBJ2-7
CASSGFGVSGKGELFF	TGTGCCAGCAGCGGGTTTGGGGTTAGCGGGAAGGGGGAGCTGTTTTTT	TRBD2	NA	TRBV7-2	TRBJ2-2
CASKGTPTHNEKLFF	TGTGCCAGCAAGGGGACTCCGACGCATAATGAAAAACTGTTTTTT	NA	NA	TRBV6-1	TRBJ1-4
CASSLGLPQEQFF	TGCGCCAGCAGCTTGGGGCTTCCCCAGGAGCAGTTCTTC	NA	NA	TRBV5-1	TRBJ2-1
CASSVGTGGFLAGELFF	TGTGCCAGCAGTGTGGGGACAGGGGGTTTTCTGGCCGGGGAGCTGTTTTTT	TRBD1	NA	TRBV2	TRBJ2-2
CAWSVLRQLAVRSPLHF	TGTGCCTGGAGTGTACTAAGACAGTTAGCGGTTCGATCCCCCCTCCACTTT	NA	NA	TRBV30	TRBJ1-6
CASRPGQGEGNTEAFF	TGCGCCAGCAGACCGGGACAGGGCGAGGGGAACACTGAAGCTTTCTTT	TRBD1	NA	TRBV5-1	TRBJ1-1
CASSATTKKPFTDTQYF	TGTGCCAGCAGCGCGACTACTAAAAAGCCGTTCACAGATACGCAGTATTTT	NA	few	TRBV14	TRBJ2-3
CASSPPSAHSSYNEQFF	TGTGCCAGCAGTCCTCCCTCAGCCCACAGCTCCTACAATGAGCAGTTCTTC	NA	NA	TRBV27	TRBJ2-1
CASSTLSGGETDTQYF	TGTGCCAGCAGCACCCTTAGCGGGGGAGAGACAGATACGCAGTATTTT	TRBD2	NA	TRBV9	TRBJ2-3
CASSYLTGLETQYF	TGTGCCAGCAGTTACCTGACAGGGTTAGAGACCCAGTACTTC	TRBD1	NA	TRBV6-5	TRBJ2-5
CASSIGPSTDTQYF	TGTGCCAGTAGTATAGGTCCTAGCACAGATACGCAGTATTTT	NA	once	TRBV19	TRBJ2-3
CASSQDRGGVNYGYTF	TGTGCCAGCAGCCAAGATCGGGGGGGAGTTAACTATGGCTACACCTTC	NA	NA	TRBV4-2	TRBJ1-2
CASSLSRGRVSEAFF	TGTGCCAGCAGCTTAAGCAGGGGCAGGGTATCTGAAGCTTTCTTT	NA	once	TRBV7-8	TRBJ1-1
CSVAPTGYTEAFF	TGCAGCGTTGCCCCCACAGGCTACACTGAAGCTTTCTTT	NA	NA	TRBV29-1	TRBJ1-1
CASSHPSSEQYF	TGCGCCAGCAGCCATCCTAGCTCCGAGCAGTACTTC	NA	NA	TRBV4-1	TRBJ2-7
CASSFTSGASTDTQYF	TGTGCCAGCAGTTTCACTAGCGGGGCGAGCACAGATACGCAGTATTTT	TRBD2	few	TRBV28	TRBJ2-3
CASSTWTLNYGGAYEQYF	TGTGCCAGCAGTACCTGGACCCTTAACTATGGGGGCGCCTACGAGCAGTACTTC	NA	NA	TRBV27	TRBJ2-7
CASSFGGDGNQPQHF	TGCGCCAGCAGCTTCGGGGGGGACGGCAATCAGCCCCAGCATTTT	NA	NA	TRBV5-1	TRBJ1-5
CASSPRQGVGYGYTF	TGCGCCAGCAGCCCACGACAGGGTGTAGGCTATGGCTACACCTTC	TRBD1	NA	TRBV4-1	TRBJ1-2
CASSYPGTSGRAPYEQYF	TGTGCCAGCAGCTACCCGGGGACTAGCGGGAGGGCCCCCTACGAGCAGTACTTC	TRBD2	NA	TRBV2	TRBJ2-7
CARFPGQGHHTQYF	TGTGCCAGGTTCCCGGGACAGGGTCACCATACGCAGTATTTT	TRBD1	NA	TRBV27	TRBJ2-3
CATESGGPGANVLTF	TGTGCCACCGAGTCAGGGGGCCCTGGGGCCAACGTCCTGACTTTC	TRBD1	NA	TRBV6-6	TRBJ2-6
CASTRLPEGAFNTEAFF	TGTGCCAGCACACGCTTACCCGAGGGGGCGTTTAACACTGAAGCTTTCTTT	TRBD1	once	TRBV2	TRBJ1-1
CAWSVRKGKYF	TGTGCCTGGAGTGTTCGAAAGGGGAAGTACTTC	NA	NA	TRBV30	TRBJ2-7